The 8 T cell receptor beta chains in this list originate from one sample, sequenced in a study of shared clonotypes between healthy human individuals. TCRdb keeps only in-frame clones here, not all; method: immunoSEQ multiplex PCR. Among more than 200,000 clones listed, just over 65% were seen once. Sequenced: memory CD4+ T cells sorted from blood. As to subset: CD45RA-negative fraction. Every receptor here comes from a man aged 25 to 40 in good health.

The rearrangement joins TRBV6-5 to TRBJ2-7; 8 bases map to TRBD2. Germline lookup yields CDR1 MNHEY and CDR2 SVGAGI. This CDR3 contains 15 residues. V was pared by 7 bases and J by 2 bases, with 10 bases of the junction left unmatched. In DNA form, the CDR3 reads TGTGCCAGCAATAACCCCGGGAGGGGGACCTACGAGCAGTACTTC. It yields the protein CASNNPGRGTYEQYF.

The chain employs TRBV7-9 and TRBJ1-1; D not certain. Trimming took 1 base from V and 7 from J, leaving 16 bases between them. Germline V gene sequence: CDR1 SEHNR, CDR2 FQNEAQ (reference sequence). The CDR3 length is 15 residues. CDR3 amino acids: CASSLGGVGSYEAFF. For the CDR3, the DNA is TGTGCCAGCAGCTTAGGGGGTGTGGGGTCGTATGAAGCTTTCTTT.

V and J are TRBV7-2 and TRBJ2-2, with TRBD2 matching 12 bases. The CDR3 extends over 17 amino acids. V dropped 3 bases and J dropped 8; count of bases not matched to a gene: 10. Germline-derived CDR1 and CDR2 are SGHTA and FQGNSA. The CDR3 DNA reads TGTGCCAGCAGCTTTCATTCTAGCGGGAGGGCCTCGGGGGAGCTGTTTTTT. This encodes CASSFHSSGRASGELFF. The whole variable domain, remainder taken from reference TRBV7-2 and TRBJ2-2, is GAGVSQSPSNKVTEKGKDVELRCDPISGHTALYWYRQSLGQGLEFLIYFQGNSAPDKSGLPSDRFSAERTGGSVSTLTIQRTQQEDSAVYLCASSFHSSGRASGELFFGEGSRLTVL.

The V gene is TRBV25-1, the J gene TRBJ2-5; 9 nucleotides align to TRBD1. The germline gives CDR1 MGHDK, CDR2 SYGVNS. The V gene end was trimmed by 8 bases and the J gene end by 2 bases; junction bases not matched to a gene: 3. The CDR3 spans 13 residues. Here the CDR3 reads CASQTGGQETQYF. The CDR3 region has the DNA TGTGCCAGCCAGACAGGGGGGCAAGAGACCCAGTACTTC.

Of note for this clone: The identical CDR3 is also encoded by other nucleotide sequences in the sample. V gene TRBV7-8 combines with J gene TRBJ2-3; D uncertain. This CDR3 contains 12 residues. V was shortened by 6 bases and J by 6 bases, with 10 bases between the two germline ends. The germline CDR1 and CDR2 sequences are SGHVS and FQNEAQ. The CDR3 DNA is TGTGCCAGCAGTCCCGGCCAGGATACGCAGTATTTT. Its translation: CASSPGQDTQYF.

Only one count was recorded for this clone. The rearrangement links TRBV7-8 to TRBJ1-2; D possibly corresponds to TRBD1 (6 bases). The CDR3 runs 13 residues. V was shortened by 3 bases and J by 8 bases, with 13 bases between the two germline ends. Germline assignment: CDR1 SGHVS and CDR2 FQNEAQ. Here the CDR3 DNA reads TGTGCCAGCAGCTTGTTTCAGGGGAACGGCTACACCTTC. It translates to CASSLFQGNGYTF.

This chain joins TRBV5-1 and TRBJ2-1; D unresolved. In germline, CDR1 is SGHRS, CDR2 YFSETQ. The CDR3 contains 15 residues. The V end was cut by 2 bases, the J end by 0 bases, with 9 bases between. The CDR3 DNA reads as TGCGCCAGCAGCTTCGCTCGAAGCTCCTACAATGAGCAGTTCTTC. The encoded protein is CASSFARSSYNEQFF.

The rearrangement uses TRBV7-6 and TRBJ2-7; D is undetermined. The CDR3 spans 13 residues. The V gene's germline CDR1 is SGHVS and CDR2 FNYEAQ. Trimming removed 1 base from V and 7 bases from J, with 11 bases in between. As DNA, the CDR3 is TGTGCCAGCAGCTTAGAGGTGGGTTGGGAGCAGTACTTC. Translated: CASSLEVGWEQYF.